The source of this TCR beta chain is a study of T cell changes during pregnancy in multiple sclerosis. Method: immunoSEQ multiplex PCR; TCRdb's copy keeps in-frame clones and lacks some. This sample yields about 26,000 clones, of which 85% to 90% are seen a single time; approximately 16% belongs to the top ten. Trimming pared 7 bases from V and 4 bases from J, leaving 7 bases between. The CDR3 runs to 11 residues. Germline V gene data show CDR1 as MNHEY and CDR2 as SVGAGI. Sample: CD8+ T cells from peripheral blood mononuclear cells, taken in the second trimester of pregnancy. This clonotype was obtained from a female donor with multiple sclerosis, enrolled in a pregnancy study. The rearrangement uses TRBV6-5 and TRBJ1-1; D remains unclear. The CDR3 bases are TGTGCCAGCACCATCGGCACTGAAGCTTTCTTT. This sequence encodes CASTIGTEAFF.